This entry lists 11 T cell receptor beta chains sequenced from one sample in a study of T-cell reconstitution after alpha-beta-depleted transplantation in children. Unique molecular identifiers were used in preparing the TCRbeta library. TCRdb used MiXCR to reprocess the PCR reads, holding one entry per CDR3 protein. The repertoire consists of 200,000 to 300,000 distinct CDR3 sequences, with just under 8.5% occurring once and the leading ten covering 6.3%. Sequences were derived from PBMCs, mostly from graft donor cells, sampled 180 days after TCRalphabeta/CD19-depleted stem cell transplant. These receptors came from a male patient younger than 18 who had a stem cell transplant for acute lymphoblastic leukemia, so the T cells may come from the graft donor.

Comment on this clonotype: One base away lies a much larger clone, so this may be a sequencing read error. V is TRBV5-1 and J is TRBJ1-3; D possibly corresponds to TRBD1 (5 bases). The germline V and J ends were trimmed by 4 bases and 7 bases, with 18 bases remaining between them. This CDR3 is built from 15 residues. The germline gives CDR1 SGHRS, CDR2 YFSETQ. This chain's CDR3 is CASSGGDGKGNTIYF. CDR3 DNA: TGCGCCAGCAGCGGGGGGGACGGCAAAGGCAACACCATATATTTT.

This clonotype has at least ten counts. V is TRBV10-3 and J is TRBJ2-7; D remains unclear. The CDR3 loop spans 13 amino acids. The V end lost 0 bases, the J end lost 6 bases, and 9 bases lay between the germline ends. Germline V gives CDR1 ENHRY, CDR2 SYGVKD. The CDR3 sequence is CAISESIRAEQYF. CDR3 coding DNA: TGTGCCATCAGTGAGTCGATCCGGGCCGAGCAGTACTTC.

This clonotype was seen ten or more times. The rearrangement uses TRBV20-1 and TRBJ2-1, with D possibly being TRBD1 or TRBD2 (6 bases each). There are 14 residues in the CDR3. Trimming pared 5 bases from V and 7 bases from J, leaving 18 bases between. CDR1 is DFQATT, CDR2 SNEGSKA, per germline (reference sequence). Written as DNA, the CDR3 is TGCAGTGCTCAGGACGGGGGCCTGGGGAATGAGCAGTTCTTC. It yields the protein CSAQDGGLGNEQFF.

This clonotype was seen repeatedly, ten times or more. This sequence joins TRBV5-1 and TRBJ2-2; D is unresolved. This CDR3 region has 10 residues. V was clipped by 6 bases and J by 10 bases, with 7 bases between them. CDR1 and CDR2 from the germline V gene are SGHRS and YFSETQ. CDR3 region: CASKGAELFF. The CDR3 DNA reads as TGCGCCAGCAAGGGTGCGGAGCTGTTTTTT.

The rearrangement links TRBV25-1 to TRBJ2-7, with a possible D match to TRBD1 (5 bases). CDR3 length equals 14 residues. The germline V gene encodes CDR1 MGHDK and CDR2 SYGVNS. V was clipped by 1 base and J by 5 bases, with 12 bases between them. In DNA form, the CDR3 reads TGTGCCAGCAGTGAATCGGGCAGGGTGAACGAGCAGTACTTC. Translating it yields CASSESGRVNEQYF.

In its sample, this clonotype was seen many times. J is TRBJ2-7 and V is TRBV14; the D is unclear. Trimming took off 1 base at V and 4 bases at J, with 11 bases between the two ends. Germline loops: CDR1 SGHDN, CDR2 FVKESK. The CDR3 sequence is 14 residues long. The CDR3 DNA reads TGTGCCAGCAGCCAAGGGCGACTTCCGTACGAGCAGTACTTC. Its translation: CASSQGRLPYEQYF.

This clonotype occurred many times. The chain recombines TRBV7-9 with TRBJ1-3; perhaps TRBD1 as D (6 bases). V lost 1 base and J 0 bases, leaving 10 bases between the germline ends. The CDR3 runs 16 residues. Germline values: CDR1 SEHNR, CDR2 FQNEAQ (reference sequence). CDR3 loop: CASSLDRDASGNTIYF. The CDR3 nucleotides read TGTGCCAGCAGCTTAGACAGGGACGCCTCTGGAAACACCATATATTTT.

This clonotype was found many times. The chain is built from TRBV4-3 and TRBJ2-7; no definite D call. CDR3 length: 13 amino acids. Germline-derived CDR1 and CDR2 are LGHNA and YSLEER. The ends were cut back, 0 bases at V and 2 bases at J, with 5 bases in the middle. The CDR3 is CASSQERAYEQYF. CDR3 coding DNA: TGCGCCAGCAGCCAAGAAAGAGCCTACGAGCAGTACTTC.

This clonotype was recorded at least ten times. The J gene is TRBJ2-1, the V gene TRBV7-9; D unresolved. The length of the CDR3 is 13 residues. Germline CDR1 reads SEHNR; CDR2 reads FQNEAQ (reference sequence). V lost 1 base and J lost 9, with 10 bases in between. The CDR3 region is CASSLGGLSEQFF. CDR3 in DNA: TGTGCCAGCAGCTTAGGGGGTCTCAGTGAGCAGTTCTTC.

There are many counts of this clonotype. The chain has TRBV4-2 and TRBJ2-3; no firm D call. This CDR3 comprises 14 residues. Trimming removed 1 base at V and 2 bases at J, with 7 bases between. CDR1 is LGHNA, CDR2 YNFKEQ, per germline. The CDR3 region has the DNA TGTGCCAGCAGCCAAGCGCAGGACACAGATACGCAGTATTTT. As protein: CASSQAQDTDTQYF.

This clonotype was detected many times. The chain carries TRBV12-3 or TRBV12-4 and TRBJ2-5; TRBD2 aligns across 11 bases. The CDR3 has 16 amino acids. Losses at the gene ends were 4 bases for V and 5 bases for J; bases not matched to a gene: 9. CDR3 coding DNA: TGTGCCAGCAGTTCTCCGACTAGCGGGGTACTGGAGACCCAGTACTTC. It specifies CASSSPTSGVLETQYF.